One and the same sample provided the 23 T cell receptor beta chains below, sequenced in a study of control samples from healthy donors and cancer patients. Clones were sequenced by immunoSEQ multiplex PCR, and TCRdb holds only the in-frame ones, with some missing. Among roughly 100,000 clones listed, 70% to 90% were seen once. The specimen was blood. The receptor set was obtained from a woman aged 45-65 years in good health.

The sample holds one count of this clone. The CDR3 loop reads CASSTNPPGQGSEKLFF. DNA of the CDR3: TGTGCCAGCTCGACCAACCCGCCGGGGCAGGGGAGTGAAAAACTGTTTTTT. The chain has TRBV18 and TRBJ1-4, with a possible D match to TRBD1 (6 bases). This CDR3 is built from 17 residues. Germline V gives CDR1 KGHSH, CDR2 LQKENI. The V gene lost 6 bases and the J gene lost 7 bases, with 24 bases spanning the gap.

The chain carries TRBV18 and TRBJ2-7, with a weak D call TRBD2 (5 bases). Germline V lookup: CDR1 KGHSH, CDR2 LQKENI. CDR3 length: 14 amino acids. V gave up 3 bases and J gave up 6 bases, with 15 bases separating them. CDR3: CASSPLEEGSEQYF. DNA of the CDR3: TGTGCCAGCTCACCTCTCGAAGAGGGCTCCGAGCAGTACTTC.

The chain joins TRBV19 to TRBJ1-1; perhaps TRBD1 as D (5 bases). V was shortened by 4 bases and J by 5 bases, with 11 bases between the two germline ends. Germline loops: CDR1 LNHDA, CDR2 SQIVND (reference sequence). The CDR3 extends over 13 amino acids. CDR3 nucleotide sequence: TGTGCCAGTAGTACGTCAGGGCGAACTGAAGCTTTCTTT. Protein: CASSTSGRTEAFF.

The rearrangement joins TRBV19 to TRBJ1-5; tentatively, D is TRBD1 (5 bases). The V and J ends lost 0 bases and 2 bases respectively, with 20 bases between them. Germline V lookup: CDR1 LNHDA, CDR2 SQIVND (reference sequence). The CDR3 covers 19 residues. The CDR3 sequence: CASSIDSGIYPERNQPQHF. Here the CDR3 DNA reads TGTGCCAGTAGTATAGATTCAGGGATATATCCAGAACGCAATCAGCCCCAGCATTTT.

CDR3 coding DNA: TGTGCCAGCAGCTTCCTAGCGGGGGGGACTGAGACCCAGTACTTC. Its protein product is CASSFLAGGTETQYF. The chain joins TRBV5-6 to TRBJ2-5; 12 bases match TRBD2. In germline, CDR1 is SGHDT, CDR2 YYEEEE. The CDR3 length is 15 residues. Trimming took 2 bases from V and 5 from J; bases not matched to a gene: 4.

This clone was picked up a small number of times. The chain uses TRBV12-3 or TRBV12-4 and TRBJ1-1; D not resolved. The CDR3 totals 13 residues. The ends were cut back, 3 bases at V and 6 bases at J, with 11 bases in the middle. The CDR3 spells CASSFAPRAEAFF. The CDR3 coding sequence is TGTGCCAGCAGTTTTGCCCCGCGGGCTGAAGCTTTCTTT.

The chain couples TRBV12-5 to TRBJ2-1, with 7 positions matching TRBD2. This CDR3 is 18 amino acids long. CDR1 is LGHNT, CDR2 FRNRAP, per germline. The trim removed 6 bases at V and 2 bases at J, leaving 16 bases unmatched. DNA for the CDR3: TGTGCTAGTGGCCTCCGACTAGCTCCGAAGGAAACCTACAATGAGCAGTTCTTC. This encodes CASGLRLAPKETYNEQFF.

The genes are TRBV4-3 and TRBJ1-4; possible D gene TRBD1, 5 bases. This CDR3 is 15 amino acids long. Germline V gene lookup returns CDR1 LGHNA and CDR2 YSLEER. V shed 1 base and J shed 14 bases, with 20 bases lying between them. The CDR3 DNA reads as TGCGCCAGCAGCCAAGTATTTGGAGACAGTGGATCCCTGTTTTTT. It translates to CASSQVFGDSGSLFF.

The chain joins TRBV21-1 to TRBJ2-7; the table's TRBD2 call for D was not verified on the DNA. TRBV21-1 is a listed pseudogene. This CDR3 is built from 19 residues. The CDR3 here is CASSPGTSGGVPPLYEQYF. DNA for the CDR3: TGTGCCAGCAGCCCCGGGACTAGCGGGGGGGTACCTCCCCTCTACGAGCAGTACTTC.

The chain employs TRBV19 and TRBJ1-1; D might be TRBD1 (5 bases). Germline CDR1 LNHDA, CDR2 SQIVND (reference sequence). This CDR3 contains 14 residues. V was trimmed by 10 bases and J by 1 base, leaving 16 bases between them. CDR3 protein: CATSRGTGNTEAFF. The DNA for the CDR3 is TGTGCCACCTCTCGGGGGACGGGGAACACTGAAGCTTTCTTT.

This CDR3 is CSVAKTPTLNNEQFF. The CDR3 nucleotides read TGCAGCGTTGCCAAGACTCCTACATTAAACAATGAGCAGTTCTTC. The chain recombines TRBV29-1 with TRBJ2-1; D gene unclear. Trimming cost V 4 bases and J 5 bases, with 18 bases left between them. The CDR3 is 15 residues long. CDR1 and CDR2 (germline): SQVTM, ANQGSEA.

The J gene is TRBJ1-2, the V gene TRBV4-1; D gene uncertain. V gave up 0 bases and J gave up 4 bases, with 9 bases separating them. The CDR3 is 14 residues long. CDR1 is MGHRA, CDR2 YSYEKL, per germline. The chain's CDR3 is CASSQEVRSYGYTF. CDR3 bases: TGCGCCAGCAGCCAAGAGGTCAGATCCTATGGCTACACCTTC.

The V and J genes are TRBV7-3 and TRBJ2-3; weak D call: TRBD2 (5 bases). V shed 5 bases and J shed 2 bases, with 20 bases lying between them. Germline assignment: CDR1 SGHTA and CDR2 FQGTGA. This CDR3 has 17 residues. CDR3 in DNA: TGTGCCAGCAGCCCGCAGGACTCGTGGGCGACCACAGATACGCAGTATTTT. Its translation: CASSPQDSWATTDTQYF. Drawing the rest from reference TRBV7-3 and TRBJ2-3, the complete variable domain is GAGVSQTPSNKVTEKGKYVELRCDPISGHTALYWYRQSLGQGPEFLIYFQGTGAADDSGLPNDRFFAVRPEGSVSTLKIQRTERGDSAVYLCASSPQDSWATTDTQYFGPGTRLTVL.

This sequence joins TRBV20-1 and TRBJ2-1; D remains ambiguous. The germline CDR1 and CDR2 sequences are DFQATT and SNEGSKA (reference sequence). Trimming left V 4 bases short and J 9 bases short, with 10 bases between. The CDR3 sequence is 11 residues long. The CDR3 DNA reads TGCAGTGCTAATGATGGCACTGAGCAGTTCTTC. Encoded protein: CSANDGTEQFF.

The rearrangement links TRBV7-2 to TRBJ2-3; D is undetermined. This CDR3 has 16 residues. V was trimmed by 1 base and J by 0 bases, leaving 11 bases between them. Germline V gene lookup returns CDR1 SGHTA and CDR2 FQGNSA. Here the CDR3 reads CASSLGSAPSTDTQYF. The CDR3 DNA reads TGTGCCAGCAGCTTAGGATCCGCACCTAGCACAGATACGCAGTATTTT.

The J gene is TRBJ2-7, the V gene TRBV7-8, with D unresolved. Germline CDR1 reads SGHVS; CDR2 reads FQNEAQ. V was cut by 2 bases and J by 5 bases, with 10 bases left in between. This CDR3 has 13 residues. The CDR3 is CASSLQVKDEQYF. For the CDR3, the DNA is TGTGCCAGCAGCTTACAAGTCAAAGACGAGCAGTACTTC.

This clone was picked up one time. Written as DNA, the CDR3 is TGTGCCAGCAGCTTGGACCCAGCCAGAGGAGAGAACACTGAAGCTTTCTTT. As protein: CASSLDPARGENTEAFF. This chain uses TRBV5-4 with TRBJ1-1; D unclear. CDR3 length equals 17 residues. V lost 0 bases to trimming and J lost 1 base, with 16 bases between them. The V gene's germline CDR1 is SGHNT and CDR2 YYREEE (reference sequence).

The chain joins TRBV11-2 to TRBJ2-2, with D possibly being TRBD2 (6 bases). V dropped 0 bases and J dropped 7 bases, with 18 bases sitting between them. Germline CDR1 reads SGHAT; CDR2 reads FQNNGV. CDR3 length: 17 residues. CDR3 nucleotide sequence: TGTGCCAGCAGCTTAGATAGTTTCGCGGGAAGGGTCGGGGAGCTGTTTTTT. Protein sequence: CASSLDSFAGRVGELFF.

Here the CDR3 reads CASSDNYGYTF. CDR3 DNA: TGTGCCAGCAGCGACAACTATGGCTACACCTTC. The chain employs TRBV9 and TRBJ1-2; unclear D gene. In germline, CDR1 is SGDLS, CDR2 YYNGEE. This CDR3 is 11 amino acids long. The V and J ends lost 3 bases and 2 bases respectively, with 2 bases between them.

The rearrangement joins TRBV5-6 to TRBJ2-1; tentatively, D is TRBD2 (6 bases). The V gene lost 2 bases and the J gene lost 12 bases, with 18 bases spanning the gap. Germline CDR1 reads SGHDT; CDR2 reads YYEEEE. This CDR3 is 14 amino acids long. The CDR3 region has the DNA TGTGCCAGCAGCTTAGGTAGGAGGGTTGGCCCGCAGTTCTTC. Residues: CASSLGRRVGPQFF.

The chain recombines TRBV6-5 with TRBJ2-7; 7 bases fit TRBD2. Germline-derived CDR1 and CDR2 are MNHEY and SVGAGI. This CDR3 has 15 amino acids. The junction had 4 bases not matched to a gene; V was cut back by 0 bases and J by 2 bases. In nucleotides, the CDR3 is TGTGCCAGCAGTTACTCGCTAGGGACTACCTACGAGCAGTACTTC. The encoded protein is CASSYSLGTTYEQYF.

The V call is TRBV11-1, the J call TRBJ2-7, with D possibly TRBD1 on 6 matching bases. The CDR3 length is 12 residues. Germline V CDR1 and CDR2: SGHAT, FQDESV (reference sequence). Trimming removed 5 bases from V and 5 bases from J, with 10 bases in between. Here the CDR3 DNA reads TGTGCCAGCAGCGCGGACAGTAACGAGCAGTACTTC. It yields the protein CASSADSNEQYF.

The CDR3 DNA reads as TGTGCCAGTTCCAAACAGGGGCATCAGCCCCAGCATTTT. Translation gives CASSKQGHQPQHF. V is TRBV12-3 or TRBV12-4 and J is TRBJ1-5; the match to TRBD1 covers 7 bases. This CDR3 has 13 amino acids. The J segment lost 5 bases and the V segment lost 9 bases, leaving 7 bases of the junction unmatched.